Listed here is a single T cell receptor (beta chain). What it binds is unknown. This record belongs to a study of a mutant IDH1 vaccine in newly diagnosed glioma. About the study: Earlier treatment was radiotherapy, temozolomide, or both, with most getting both.

The assay was immunoSEQ multiplex PCR, and TCRdb's table has in-frame clones only and misses some. The sample comprises 50,000 to 65,000 clones, about two thirds of which are singletons, and about 5% rests with the top ten. The CDR3 length is 13 residues. V trimming: 4 bases; J trimming: 14 bases; junction bases outside the gene matches: 8. Germline values: CDR1 SGHNT, CDR2 YYREEE (reference sequence). Time point here: week 47, end of study. A 20-mer mutant IDH1 peptide at 300 ug was injected subcutaneously with topical imiquimod. Sequences were derived from peripheral blood mononuclear cells (PBMCs), sampled from a glioma patient whose treatment included an IDH1 peptide vaccine. This clonotype originated in a man aged 35 to 55 with glioma. Some clones in this sample may be carry-over from other donors' samples. V and J are TRBV5-4 and TRBJ1-4, with 10 bases fitting TRBD1. The CDR3 loop reads CASSQDRGRVLFF. The CDR3 DNA reads as TGTGCCAGCAGCCAAGACAGGGGGCGCGTTCTGTTTTTT.